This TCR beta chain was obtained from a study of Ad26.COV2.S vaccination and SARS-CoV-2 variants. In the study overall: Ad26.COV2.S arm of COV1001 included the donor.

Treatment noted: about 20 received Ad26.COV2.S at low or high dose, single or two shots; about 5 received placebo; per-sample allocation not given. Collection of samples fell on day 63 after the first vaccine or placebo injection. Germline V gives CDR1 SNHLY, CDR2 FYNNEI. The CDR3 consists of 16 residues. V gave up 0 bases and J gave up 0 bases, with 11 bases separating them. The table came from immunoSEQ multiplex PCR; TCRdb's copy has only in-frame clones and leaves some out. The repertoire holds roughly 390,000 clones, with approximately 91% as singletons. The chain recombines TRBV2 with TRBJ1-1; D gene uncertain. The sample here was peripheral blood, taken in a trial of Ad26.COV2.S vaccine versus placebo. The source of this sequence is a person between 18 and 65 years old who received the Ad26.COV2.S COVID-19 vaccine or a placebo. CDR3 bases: TGTGCCAGCAGTGAAGCGCTAGGAGACCTGAACACTGAAGCTTTCTTT. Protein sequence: CASSEALGDLNTEAFF.